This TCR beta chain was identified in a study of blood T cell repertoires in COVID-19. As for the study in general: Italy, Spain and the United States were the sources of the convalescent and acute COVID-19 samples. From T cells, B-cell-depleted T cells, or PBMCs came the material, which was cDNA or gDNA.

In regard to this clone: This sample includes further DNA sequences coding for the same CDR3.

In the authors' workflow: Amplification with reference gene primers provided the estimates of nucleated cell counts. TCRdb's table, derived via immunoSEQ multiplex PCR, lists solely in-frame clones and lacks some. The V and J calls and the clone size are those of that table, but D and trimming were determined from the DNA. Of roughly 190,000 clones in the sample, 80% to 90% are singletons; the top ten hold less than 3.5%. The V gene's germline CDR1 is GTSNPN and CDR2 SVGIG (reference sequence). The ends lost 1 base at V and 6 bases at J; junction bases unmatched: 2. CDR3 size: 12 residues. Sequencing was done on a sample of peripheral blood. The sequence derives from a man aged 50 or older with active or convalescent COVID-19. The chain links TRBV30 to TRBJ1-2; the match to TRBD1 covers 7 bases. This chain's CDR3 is CAWSGQGDGYTF. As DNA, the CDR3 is TGTGCCTGGAGTGGACAGGGAGATGGCTACACCTTC.